These 26 T cell receptor beta chains were all obtained from the same sample, sequenced in a study of cytomegalovirus exposure and HLA in healthy donors. Generated by immunoSEQ multiplex PCR, the TCRdb table keeps only in-frame clones and is missing some. This sample has 130,000 to 150,000 clones, with roughly 91% found just once. Material for sequencing was PBMCs. The receptors come from a woman under 30 in good health and CMV-seropositive.

The rearrangement uses TRBV6-1 and TRBJ2-5; TRBD1 aligns across 7 bases. The CDR3 has 14 amino acids. Germline V gene sequence: CDR1 MNHNS, CDR2 SASEGT. V shed 6 bases and J 2 bases; nucleotides not matched to a gene: 6. This chain's CDR3 is CASRLPGQQETQYF. Here the CDR3 DNA reads TGTGCCAGCAGGCTGCCGGGACAGCAAGAGACCCAGTACTTC.

In nucleotides, the CDR3 is TGTGCCAGTAGCGGGAGAGCCCCACGGGATGAGCAGTTCTTC. Translation gives CASSGRAPRDEQFF. The chain is built from TRBV19 and TRBJ2-1; D may be TRBD2 (6 bases). This CDR3 comprises 14 residues. With 6 bases removed from V and 8 bases from J, the gap between germline ends came to 17 bases. CDR1 and CDR2 (germline): LNHDA, SQIVND (reference sequence).

The rearrangement joins TRBV9 to TRBJ1-1, with TRBD1 matching 7 bases. The V gene's germline CDR1 is SGDLS and CDR2 YYNGEE. The CDR3 is 14 amino acids. The V and J ends lost 1 base and 6 bases, in that order; junction bases with no gene match: 6. The DNA for the CDR3 is TGTGCCAGCAGCGTATTCGACAGGGACGCTGAAGCTTTCTTT. Amino acids: CASSVFDRDAEAFF.

The chain combines TRBV2 with TRBJ2-3, with TRBD2 matching 10 bases. The CDR3 has 15 amino acids. The junction had 5 bases not matched to a gene; V was cut back by 6 bases and J by 2 bases. Germline V CDR1 and CDR2: SNHLY, FYNNEI. The CDR3 sequence: CASRSLAGDTDTQYF. CDR3 in DNA: TGTGCCAGCAGGTCTCTAGCGGGGGACACAGATACGCAGTATTTT.

The gene calls are TRBV9 and TRBJ2-1; 8 positions agree with TRBD2. Germline V gene lookup returns CDR1 SGDLS and CDR2 YYNGEE. This CDR3 region has 16 residues. With 0 bases clipped from V and 0 bases from J, the junction kept 2 bases outside the gene matches. The chain's CDR3 is CASSVGSGSSYNEQFF. The CDR3 nucleotides read TGTGCCAGCAGCGTAGGAAGCGGGAGCTCCTACAATGAGCAGTTCTTC.

As to this clone: Other DNA sequences in this sample translate to the same CDR3. The rearrangement links TRBV19 to TRBJ2-2; 9 bases are shared with TRBD2. J gave up 6 bases and V 3 bases, and 2 bases lay outside the gene matches. CDR1 is LNHDA, CDR2 SQIVND, per germline (reference sequence). The CDR3 covers 14 residues. The CDR3 bases are TGTGCCAGTAGTATCAGCGGGAGGTCCGGGGAGCTGTTTTTT. Amino acids: CASSISGRSGELFF.

This clone came up once. This rearrangement joins TRBV7-9 to TRBJ2-2, with D possibly TRBD1 on 5 matching bases. This CDR3 spans 13 amino acids. The V and J ends lost 3 bases and 7 bases respectively, with 9 bases between them. Looked up from germline, CDR1 is SEHNR and CDR2 is FQNEAQ (reference sequence). CDR3: CASSFRVHGELFF. The CDR3 bases are TGTGCCAGCAGCTTCAGGGTACACGGGGAGCTGTTTTTT.

This chain joins TRBV4-2 and TRBJ2-7; 7 bases map to TRBD2. This CDR3 has 14 amino acids. The V segment lost 4 bases and the J segment 2 bases; nucleotides outside the gene matches: 5. Germline V gene data show CDR1 as LGHNA and CDR2 as YNFKEQ. This CDR3 is CASSPSGGPYEQYF. The CDR3 DNA sequence: TGTGCCAGCAGCCCCTCGGGAGGTCCCTACGAGCAGTACTTC.

This clone showed up just once. This chain links TRBV5-1 with TRBJ2-3; TRBD2 agrees at 11 bases. The ends lost 0 bases at V and 0 bases at J; junction bases unmatched: 6. The germline V gene has CDR1 SGHRS and CDR2 YFSETQ. This CDR3 is 18 amino acids long. DNA for the CDR3: TGCGCCAGCAGCTTGGATGGACTAGCGGGTTCTAGCACAGATACGCAGTATTTT. This encodes CASSLDGLAGSSTDTQYF. Combining the CDR3 with reference TRBV5-1 and TRBJ2-3 gives the whole variable domain KAGVTQTPRYLIKTRGQQVTLSCSPISGHRSVSWYQQTPGQGLQFLFEYFSETQRNKGNFPGRFSGRQFSNSRSEMNVSTLELGDSALYLCASSLDGLAGSSTDTQYFGPGTRLTVL.

The V gene is TRBV2, the J gene TRBJ2-5, with 9 bases that match TRBD2. The CDR3 sequence is 15 residues long. Germline CDR1 reads SNHLY; CDR2 reads FYNNEI. Unmatched junction bases numbered 7, after V lost 6 bases and J lost 2 bases. DNA of the CDR3: TGTGCCAGCAGGGGGGCTAGCGGGGTACAAGAGACCCAGTACTTC. Amino acid sequence: CASRGASGVQETQYF.

The gene calls are TRBV14 and TRBJ2-1; 7 bases align to TRBD2. Germline V gene data show CDR1 as SGHDN and CDR2 as FVKESK. Germline trimming cut 5 bases from V and 4 bases from J; bases unmatched to any gene: 5. The CDR3 has 14 amino acids. In DNA form, the CDR3 reads TGTGCCAGCAGCTCTAGCGGAGTGTACAATGAGCAGTTCTTC. Protein sequence: CASSSSGVYNEQFF.

This rearrangement joins TRBV5-1 to TRBJ2-5, with TRBD2 as a possible D gene (7 bases). The CDR3 spans 15 residues. Germline CDR1 and CDR2: SGHRS and YFSETQ. The V and J ends lost 3 bases and 3 bases respectively, with 15 bases between them. CDR3 in DNA: TGCGCCAGCAGCTCTGGCGGGGGCGGGGAAGAGACCCAGTACTTC. It encodes CASSSGGGGEETQYF. The full variable domain, with the rest looked up from reference TRBV5-1 and TRBJ2-5, is KAGVTQTPRYLIKTRGQQVTLSCSPISGHRSVSWYQQTPGQGLQFLFEYFSETQRNKGNFPGRFSGRQFSNSRSEMNVSTLELGDSALYLCASSSGGGGEETQYFGPGTRLLVL.

The V gene is TRBV6-5, the J gene TRBJ2-7, with a tentative D call TRBD1 (6 bases). The CDR3 totals 16 residues. Germline V gene data show CDR1 as MNHEY and CDR2 as SVGAGI. The V gene lost 4 bases and the J gene lost 2 bases, with 18 bases spanning the gap. In DNA, the CDR3 is TGTGCCAGCAGTTCGCACGGGACACTTCCGACCTACGAGCAGTACTTC. Its translation: CASSSHGTLPTYEQYF.

The CDR3 DNA is TGCAGCGTTGAAGGGTCGGGGGAACCCTACGAGCAGTACTTC. Translated, it gives CSVEGSGEPYEQYF. This chain links TRBV29-1 with TRBJ2-7; maybe TRBD2 (6 bases). CDR3 length: 14 amino acids. Germline V gene data show CDR1 as SQVTM and CDR2 as ANQGSEA. Trimming removed 1 base at V and 2 bases at J, with 12 bases between.

The rearrangement links TRBV11-2 to TRBJ1-1; weak D call: TRBD1 (6 bases). The CDR3 totals 14 residues. Germline CDR1 reads SGHAT; CDR2 reads FQNNGV. V lost 5 bases to trimming and J lost 2 bases, with 12 bases between them. The CDR3 nucleotides read TGTGCCAGCAGCCCGGACAGTCTTAACACTGAAGCTTTCTTT. This encodes CASSPDSLNTEAFF.

The chain recombines TRBV18 with TRBJ2-1, with 11 bases that match TRBD2. The CDR3 runs to 17 residues. Germline V gene lookup returns CDR1 KGHSH and CDR2 LQKENI. The ends lost 1 base at V and 1 base at J; junction bases unmatched: 3. CDR3 in DNA: TGTGCCAGCTCACCACTAGCGGGAGGGGAATCCTACAATGAGCAGTTCTTC. It is translated as CASSPLAGGESYNEQFF.

The rearrangement uses TRBV6-5 and TRBJ2-7; TRBD1 agrees at 11 bases. Trimming took 5 bases from V and 3 from J; bases not matched to a gene: 6. The germline V gene has CDR1 MNHEY and CDR2 SVGAGI. This CDR3 spans 15 amino acids. The chain's CDR3 is CASSRDRGTFYEQYF. Here the CDR3 DNA reads TGTGCCAGCAGTCGGGACAGGGGGACGTTCTACGAGCAGTACTTC.

V and J are TRBV27 and TRBJ2-2; TRBD1 matches 9 bases. The CDR3 runs to 15 residues. After removal of 2 bases from V and 4 bases from J, the junction contained 2 bases not matched to a gene. Germline CDR1 reads MNHEY; CDR2 reads SMNVEV (reference sequence). Here the CDR3 reads CASSLRTGVTGELFF. CDR3 coding DNA: TGTGCCAGCAGTTTAAGGACAGGGGTCACCGGGGAGCTGTTTTTT.

In this sample, this clone turned up once. The chain carries TRBV5-1 and TRBJ2-5; 9 bases line up with TRBD2. There are 15 residues in the CDR3. V shed 4 bases, J shed 4 bases, and the junction held 8 bases outside the gene matches. Germline V gives CDR1 SGHRS, CDR2 YFSETQ. CDR3 sequence reads: CASSPGLALRETQYF. Here the CDR3 DNA reads TGCGCCAGCAGCCCCGGACTAGCGTTACGAGAGACCCAGTACTTC.

The chain uses TRBV5-1 and TRBJ2-7; the D is unclear. V lost 2 bases to trimming and J lost 3 bases, with 9 bases between them. The CDR3 runs 13 residues. The germline V gene has CDR1 SGHRS and CDR2 YFSETQ. The chain's CDR3 is CASSFGERYEQYF. CDR3 sequence (DNA): TGCGCCAGCAGCTTCGGAGAGCGCTACGAGCAGTACTTC. The full variable domain, with the rest looked up from reference TRBV5-1 and TRBJ2-7, is KAGVTQTPRYLIKTRGQQVTLSCSPISGHRSVSWYQQTPGQGLQFLFEYFSETQRNKGNFPGRFSGRQFSNSRSEMNVSTLELGDSALYLCASSFGERYEQYFGPGTRLTVT.

V usage is TRBV2 and J usage is TRBJ1-4; possible D gene TRBD1, 5 bases. The V and J ends lost 7 bases and 6 bases respectively, with 15 bases between them. The CDR3 loop spans 14 amino acids. Germline V gene sequence: CDR1 SNHLY, CDR2 FYNNEI. CDR3 DNA: TGTGCCAGCACCCCGGCGGGGACTCATGAAAAACTGTTTTTT. It is translated as CASTPAGTHEKLFF.

CDR3 in DNA: TGCGCCAGCAGCCAAGTCGGGAGCAATCAGCCCCAGCATTTT. It codes for CASSQVGSNQPQHF. This rearrangement joins TRBV4-1 to TRBJ1-5; no definite D call. The CDR3 totals 14 residues. The V gene lost 1 base and the J gene lost 1 base, with 5 bases spanning the gap. Germline-derived CDR1 and CDR2 are MGHRA and YSYEKL.

This sequence joins TRBV10-3 and TRBJ2-5; 8 bases agree with TRBD2. The CDR3 spans 14 residues. Germline V gene lookup returns CDR1 ENHRY and CDR2 SYGVKD. Unmatched junction bases numbered 5, after V lost 3 bases and J lost 5 bases. Here the CDR3 DNA reads TGTGCCATCAGTGACAGCGGGAGAAGGGAGACCCAGTACTTC. It codes for CAISDSGRRETQYF.

This chain links TRBV28 with TRBJ2-3; tentatively, D is TRBD2 (5 bases). V gave up 6 bases and J gave up 2 bases, with 18 bases separating them. The germline gives CDR1 MDHEN, CDR2 SYDVKM. This CDR3 comprises 16 residues. The CDR3, as DNA: TGTGCCAGCAGCAATGAGGAGGTTACTTACACAGATACGCAGTATTTT. Its protein product is CASSNEEVTYTDTQYF.

V and J are TRBV7-9 and TRBJ1-1, with 9 bases aligning to TRBD1. V lost 5 bases and J lost 0; bases outside the gene matches: 4. Germline CDR1 SEHNR, CDR2 FQNEAQ (reference sequence). The CDR3 sequence is 15 residues long. The CDR3 loop is CASSPGQGMNTEAFF. CDR3 bases: TGTGCCAGCAGCCCGGGACAGGGCATGAACACTGAAGCTTTCTTT.

The rearrangement joins TRBV5-1 to TRBJ1-1, with D uncertain. The germline V and J ends were trimmed by 3 bases and 8 bases, with 8 bases remaining between them. The CDR3 sequence is 11 residues long. CDR1 is SGHRS, CDR2 YFSETQ, per germline. CDR3 protein: CASSSAVEAFF. CDR3 DNA: TGCGCCAGCAGCTCGGCGGTGGAAGCTTTCTTT. Filled out from reference TRBV5-1 and TRBJ1-1, the complete variable domain reads KAGVTQTPRYLIKTRGQQVTLSCSPISGHRSVSWYQQTPGQGLQFLFEYFSETQRNKGNFPGRFSGRQFSNSRSEMNVSTLELGDSALYLCASSSAVEAFFGQGTRLTVV.